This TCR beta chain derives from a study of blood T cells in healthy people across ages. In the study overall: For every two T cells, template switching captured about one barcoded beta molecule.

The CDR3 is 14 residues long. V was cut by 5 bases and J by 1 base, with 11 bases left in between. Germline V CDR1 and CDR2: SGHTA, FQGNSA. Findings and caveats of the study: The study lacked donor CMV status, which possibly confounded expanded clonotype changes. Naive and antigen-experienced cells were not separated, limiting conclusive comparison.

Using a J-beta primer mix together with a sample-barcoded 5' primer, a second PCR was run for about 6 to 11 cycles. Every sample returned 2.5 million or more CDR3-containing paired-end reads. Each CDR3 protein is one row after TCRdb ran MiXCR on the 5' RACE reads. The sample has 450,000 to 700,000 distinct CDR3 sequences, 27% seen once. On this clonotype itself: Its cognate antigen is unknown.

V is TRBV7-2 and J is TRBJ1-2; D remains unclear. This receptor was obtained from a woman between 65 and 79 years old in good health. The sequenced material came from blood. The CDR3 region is CASSPEKLNYGYTF. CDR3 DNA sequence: TGTGCCAGCAGCCCGGAAAAGCTTAACTATGGCTACACCTTC.